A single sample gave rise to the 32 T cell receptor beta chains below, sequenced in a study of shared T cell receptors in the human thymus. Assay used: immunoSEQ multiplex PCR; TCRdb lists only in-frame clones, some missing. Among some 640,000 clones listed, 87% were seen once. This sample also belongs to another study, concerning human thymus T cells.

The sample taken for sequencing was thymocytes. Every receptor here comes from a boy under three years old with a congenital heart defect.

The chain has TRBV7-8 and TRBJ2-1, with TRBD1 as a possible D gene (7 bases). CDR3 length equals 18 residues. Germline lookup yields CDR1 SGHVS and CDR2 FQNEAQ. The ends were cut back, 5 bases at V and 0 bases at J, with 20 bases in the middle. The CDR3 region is CASSRGQMRESSYNEQFF. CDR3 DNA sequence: TGTGCCAGCAGCAGGGGACAGATGCGGGAAAGCTCCTACAATGAGCAGTTCTTC.

The CDR3 region has the DNA TGTGCCAGTAGTTCCCTCGGGACAGGGGGCAATCAGCCCCAGCATTTT. It codes for CASSSLGTGGNQPQHF. This chain connects TRBV19 to TRBJ1-5; the match to TRBD1 covers 10 bases. This CDR3 has 16 amino acids. Looked up from germline, CDR1 is LNHDA and CDR2 is SQIVND (reference sequence). The V segment lost 5 bases and the J segment 2 bases; nucleotides outside the gene matches: 6.

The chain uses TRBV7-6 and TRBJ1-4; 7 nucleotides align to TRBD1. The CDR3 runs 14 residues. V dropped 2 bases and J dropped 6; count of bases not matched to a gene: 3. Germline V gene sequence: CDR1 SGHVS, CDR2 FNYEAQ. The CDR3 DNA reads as TGTGCCAGCAGCTTATTCGACAGGGATGAAAAACTGTTTTTT. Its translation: CASSLFDRDEKLFF.

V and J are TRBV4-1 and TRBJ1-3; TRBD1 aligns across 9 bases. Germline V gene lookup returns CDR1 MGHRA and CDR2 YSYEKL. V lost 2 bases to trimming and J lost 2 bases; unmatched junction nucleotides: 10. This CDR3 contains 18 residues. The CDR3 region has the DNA TGCGCCAGCAGCCAAAAGGGTGGGACAGGGTCTGCTGGAAACACCATATATTTT. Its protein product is CASSQKGGTGSAGNTIYF.

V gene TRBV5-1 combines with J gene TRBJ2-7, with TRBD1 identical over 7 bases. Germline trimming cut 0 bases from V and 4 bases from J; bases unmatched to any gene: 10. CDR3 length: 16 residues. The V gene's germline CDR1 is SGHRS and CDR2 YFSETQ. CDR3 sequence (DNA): TGCGCCAGCAGCTTGGCCGGACAGGAGCTGGGGTACGAGCAGTACTTC. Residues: CASSLAGQELGYEQYF.

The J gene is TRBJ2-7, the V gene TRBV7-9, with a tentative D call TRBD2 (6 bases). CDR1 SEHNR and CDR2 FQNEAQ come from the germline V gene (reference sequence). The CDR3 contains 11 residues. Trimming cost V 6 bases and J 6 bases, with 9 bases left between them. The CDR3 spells CASSVGGEQYF. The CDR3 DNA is TGTGCCAGCAGTGTGGGGGGCGAGCAGTACTTC.

CDR3 sequence (DNA): TGTGCCAGCAGCCAATTCATCGGGGGGACCACAGATACGCAGTATTTT. This encodes CASSQFIGGTTDTQYF. The chain uses TRBV14 and TRBJ2-3; 7 nucleotides line up with TRBD2. Germline values: CDR1 SGHDN, CDR2 FVKESK. This CDR3 has 16 residues. V lost 2 bases and J lost 2; bases outside the gene matches: 7.

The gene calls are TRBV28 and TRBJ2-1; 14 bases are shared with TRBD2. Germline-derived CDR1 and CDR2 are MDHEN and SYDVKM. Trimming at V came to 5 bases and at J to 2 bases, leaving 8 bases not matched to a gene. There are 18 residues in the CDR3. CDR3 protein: CASSPRTSGRPTYNEQFF. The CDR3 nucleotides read TGTGCCAGCAGTCCCCGGACTAGCGGGAGGCCCACCTACAATGAGCAGTTCTTC.

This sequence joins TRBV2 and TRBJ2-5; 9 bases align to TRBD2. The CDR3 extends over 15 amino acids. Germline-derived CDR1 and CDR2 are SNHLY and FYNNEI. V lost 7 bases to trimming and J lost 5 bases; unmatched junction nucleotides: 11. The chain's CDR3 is CASTASGTHSETQYF. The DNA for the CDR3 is TGTGCCAGCACCGCTAGCGGGACCCATTCGGAGACCCAGTACTTC.

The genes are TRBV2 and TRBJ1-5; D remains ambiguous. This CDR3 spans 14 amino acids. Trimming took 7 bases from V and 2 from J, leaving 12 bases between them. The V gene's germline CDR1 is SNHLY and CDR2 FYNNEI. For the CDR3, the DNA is TGTGCCAGCATGGCCATGGAGGGCAATCAGCCCCAGCATTTT. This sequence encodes CASMAMEGNQPQHF.

The CDR3 reads CASSTASGYNEQFF. CDR3 nucleotides: TGTGCCAGTAGTACGGCTAGCGGTTACAATGAGCAGTTCTTC. The V call is TRBV19, the J call TRBJ2-1, with 7 bases identical to TRBD2. J was trimmed by 4 bases and V by 4 bases; bases with no gene match: 4. The CDR3 totals 14 residues. Germline V gene lookup returns CDR1 LNHDA and CDR2 SQIVND (reference sequence).

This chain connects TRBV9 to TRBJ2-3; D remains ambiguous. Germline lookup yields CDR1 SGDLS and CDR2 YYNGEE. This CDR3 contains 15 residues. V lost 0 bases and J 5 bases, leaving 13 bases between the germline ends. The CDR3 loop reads CASSVGITGLDTQYF. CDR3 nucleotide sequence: TGTGCCAGCAGCGTAGGCATAACGGGTTTAGATACGCAGTATTTT.

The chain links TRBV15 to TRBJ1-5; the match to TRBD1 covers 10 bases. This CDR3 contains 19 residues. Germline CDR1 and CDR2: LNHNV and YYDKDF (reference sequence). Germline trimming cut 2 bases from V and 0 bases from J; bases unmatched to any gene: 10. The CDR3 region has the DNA TGTGCCACCAGCAGAAGGGACGGGACAGGGGATCTTAGCAATCAGCCCCAGCATTTT. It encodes CATSRRDGTGDLSNQPQHF.

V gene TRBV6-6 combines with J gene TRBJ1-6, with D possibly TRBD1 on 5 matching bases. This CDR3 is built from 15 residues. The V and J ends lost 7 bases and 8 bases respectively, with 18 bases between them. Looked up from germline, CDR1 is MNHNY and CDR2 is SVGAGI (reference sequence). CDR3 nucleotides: TGTGCCAGCACCATTTGGACTTGGGGGGATTCACCCCTCCACTTT. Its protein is CASTIWTWGDSPLHF.

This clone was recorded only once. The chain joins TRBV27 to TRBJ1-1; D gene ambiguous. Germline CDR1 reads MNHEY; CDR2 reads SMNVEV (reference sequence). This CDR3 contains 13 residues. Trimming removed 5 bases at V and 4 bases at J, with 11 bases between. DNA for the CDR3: TGTGCCAGCAGTCTCACAGAGTGCACTGAAGCTTTCTTT. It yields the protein CASSLTECTEAFF.

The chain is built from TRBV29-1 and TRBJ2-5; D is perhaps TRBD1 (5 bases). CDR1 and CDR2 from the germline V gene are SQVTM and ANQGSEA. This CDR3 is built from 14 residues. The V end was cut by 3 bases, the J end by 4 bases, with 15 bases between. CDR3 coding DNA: TGCAGCGTTGACCGCGGCAGGGTTGGAGAGACCCAGTACTTC. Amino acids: CSVDRGRVGETQYF.

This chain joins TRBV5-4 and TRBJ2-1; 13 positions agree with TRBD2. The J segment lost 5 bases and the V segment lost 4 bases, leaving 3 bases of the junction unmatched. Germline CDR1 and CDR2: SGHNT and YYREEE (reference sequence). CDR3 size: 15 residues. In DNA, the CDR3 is TGTGCCAGCAGCGGAGGGACTAGCGGGAACAATGAGCAGTTCTTC. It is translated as CASSGGTSGNNEQFF.

The CDR3 region is CASSTDRVRLGYYNEQFF. As DNA, the CDR3 is TGTGCCAGCAGCACAGACAGGGTTCGGCTAGGGTACTACAATGAGCAGTTCTTC. V usage is TRBV9 and J usage is TRBJ2-1, with 7 bases identical to TRBD1. The CDR3 has 18 residues. Trimming at V came to 4 bases and at J to 3 bases, leaving 16 bases not matched to a gene. CDR1 is SGDLS, CDR2 YYNGEE, per germline.

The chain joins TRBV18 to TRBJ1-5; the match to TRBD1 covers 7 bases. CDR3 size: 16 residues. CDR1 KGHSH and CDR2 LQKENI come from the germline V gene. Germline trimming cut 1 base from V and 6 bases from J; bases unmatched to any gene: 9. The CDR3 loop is CASSPHSAGGSQPQHF. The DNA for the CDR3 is TGTGCCAGCTCACCACATTCCGCAGGGGGAAGTCAGCCCCAGCATTTT.

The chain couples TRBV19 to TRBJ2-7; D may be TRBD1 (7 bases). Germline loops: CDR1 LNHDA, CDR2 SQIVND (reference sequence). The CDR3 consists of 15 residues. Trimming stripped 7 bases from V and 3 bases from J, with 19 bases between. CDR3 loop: CASTRRAGGGYEQYF. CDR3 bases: TGTGCCAGTACTAGGAGGGCAGGGGGAGGCTACGAGCAGTACTTC.

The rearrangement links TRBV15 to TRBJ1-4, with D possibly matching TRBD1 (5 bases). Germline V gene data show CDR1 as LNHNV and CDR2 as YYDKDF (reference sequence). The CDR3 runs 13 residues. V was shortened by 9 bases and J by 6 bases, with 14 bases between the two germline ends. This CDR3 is CATSRGRDEKLFF. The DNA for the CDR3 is TGTGCCACTTCGCGGGGCAGGGATGAAAAACTGTTTTTT. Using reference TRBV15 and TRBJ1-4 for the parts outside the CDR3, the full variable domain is DAMVIQNPRYQVTQFGKPVTLSCSQTLNHNVMYWYQQKSSQAPKLLFHYYDKDFNNEADTPDNFQSRRPNTSFCFLDIRSPGLGDTAMYLCATSRGRDEKLFFGSGTQLSVL.

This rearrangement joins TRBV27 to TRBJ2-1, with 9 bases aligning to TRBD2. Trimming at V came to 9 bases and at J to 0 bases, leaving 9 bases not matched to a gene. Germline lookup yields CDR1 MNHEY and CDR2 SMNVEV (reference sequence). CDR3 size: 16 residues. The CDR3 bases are TGTGCCAGTCGACTAGCGGAGCTGAGCTCCTACAATGAGCAGTTCTTC. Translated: CASRLAELSSYNEQFF.

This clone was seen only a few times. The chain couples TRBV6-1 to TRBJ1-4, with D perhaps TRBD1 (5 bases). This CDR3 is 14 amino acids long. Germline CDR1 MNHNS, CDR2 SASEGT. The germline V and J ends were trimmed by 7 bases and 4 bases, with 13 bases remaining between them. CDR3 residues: CASIAGLSNEKLFF. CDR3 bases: TGTGCCAGCATCGCGGGGCTGAGTAATGAAAAACTGTTTTTT.

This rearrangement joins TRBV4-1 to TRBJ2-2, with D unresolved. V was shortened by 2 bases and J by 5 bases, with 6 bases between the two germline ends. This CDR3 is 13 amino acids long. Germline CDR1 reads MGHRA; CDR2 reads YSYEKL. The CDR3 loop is CASSQPITGELFF. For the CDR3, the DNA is TGCGCCAGCAGCCAACCTATAACCGGGGAGCTGTTTTTT.

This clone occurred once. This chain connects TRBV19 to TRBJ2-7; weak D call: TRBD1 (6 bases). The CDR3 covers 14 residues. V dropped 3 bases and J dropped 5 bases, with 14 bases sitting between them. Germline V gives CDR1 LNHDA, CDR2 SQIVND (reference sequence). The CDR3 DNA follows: TGTGCCAGTAGTATTAGGGGGAAAGTCCACGAGCAGTACTTC. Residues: CASSIRGKVHEQYF.

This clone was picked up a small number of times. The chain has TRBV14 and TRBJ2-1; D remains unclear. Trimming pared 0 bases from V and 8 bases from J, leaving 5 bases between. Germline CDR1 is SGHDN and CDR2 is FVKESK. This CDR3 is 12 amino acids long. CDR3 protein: CASSQDVDEQFF. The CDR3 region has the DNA TGTGCCAGCAGCCAAGATGTCGATGAGCAGTTCTTC.

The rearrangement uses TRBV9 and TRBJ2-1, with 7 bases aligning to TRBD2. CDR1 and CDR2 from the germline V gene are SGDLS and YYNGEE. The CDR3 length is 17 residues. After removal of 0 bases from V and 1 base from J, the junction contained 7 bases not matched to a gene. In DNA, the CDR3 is TGTGCCAGCAGCGTAGGAAGGGCGGGAGCATCCTACAATGAGCAGTTCTTC. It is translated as CASSVGRAGASYNEQFF.

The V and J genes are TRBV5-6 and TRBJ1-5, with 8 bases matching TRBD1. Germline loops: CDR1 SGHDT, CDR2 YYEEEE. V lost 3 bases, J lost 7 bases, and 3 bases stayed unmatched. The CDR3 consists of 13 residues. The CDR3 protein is CASSCQGAQPQHF. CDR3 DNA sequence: TGTGCCAGCAGCTGCCAGGGGGCGCAGCCCCAGCATTTT.

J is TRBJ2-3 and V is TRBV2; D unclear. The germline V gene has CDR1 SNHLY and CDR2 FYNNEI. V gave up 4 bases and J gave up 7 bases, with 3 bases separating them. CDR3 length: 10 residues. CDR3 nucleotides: TGTGCCAGCAGTGTAAATACGCAGTATTTT. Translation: CASSVNTQYF.

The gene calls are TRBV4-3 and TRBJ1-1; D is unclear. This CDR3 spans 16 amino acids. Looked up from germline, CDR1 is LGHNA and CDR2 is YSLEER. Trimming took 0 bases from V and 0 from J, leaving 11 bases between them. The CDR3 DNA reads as TGCGCCAGCAGCCAAGATAAGAGGCTCATGAACACTGAAGCTTTCTTT. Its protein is CASSQDKRLMNTEAFF.

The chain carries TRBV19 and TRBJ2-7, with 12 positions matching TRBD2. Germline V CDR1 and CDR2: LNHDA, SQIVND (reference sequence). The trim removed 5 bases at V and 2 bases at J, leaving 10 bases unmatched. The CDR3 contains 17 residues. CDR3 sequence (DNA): TGTGCCAGTAGTCCTAGAGGACTAGCGGGGCCCGCCTACGAGCAGTACTTC. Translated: CASSPRGLAGPAYEQYF.

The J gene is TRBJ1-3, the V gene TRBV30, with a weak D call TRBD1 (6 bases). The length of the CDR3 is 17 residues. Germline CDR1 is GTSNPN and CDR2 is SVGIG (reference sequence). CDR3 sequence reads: CGGRIEPGQSSGNTIYF. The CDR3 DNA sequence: TGTGGGGGGCGAATAGAACCGGGACAAAGCTCTGGAAACACCATATATTTT.